The 4 T cell receptor beta chains reported below all come from one sample, sequenced in a study of T cells in Graves' hyperthyroidism and ophthalmopathy. TCR beta CDR3 sequences were amplified from RNA transcripts. First-round RT-PCR of the TCR CDR3 relied on the HTBI primer set. TCRdb re-derived calls from the multiplex PCR reads in MiXCR, one entry per CDR3 protein. The data show 490,000 or so distinct CDR3 sequences, around 15% seen once. The sample taken for sequencing was blood. Source of these receptors: a woman aged 25 to 39 with Graves' ophthalmopathy.

This chain connects TRBV27 to TRBJ2-6, with D perhaps being TRBD1 or TRBD2 (5 bases each). Looked up from germline, CDR1 is MNHEY and CDR2 is SMNVEV (reference sequence). Trimming left V 3 bases short and J 0 bases short, with 9 bases between. CDR3 length: 16 residues. Here the CDR3 DNA reads TGTGCCAGCAGTTTTGAGGGACGCTCTGGGGCCAACGTCCTGACTTTC. This translates into CASSFEGRSGANVLTF.

This clonotype was picked up many times. The V gene is TRBV7-8, the J gene TRBJ2-6; TRBD1 is a possible D gene (5 bases). Germline lookup yields CDR1 SGHVS and CDR2 FQNEAQ. V shed 0 bases and J shed 2 bases, with 5 bases lying between them. This CDR3 contains 15 residues. The CDR3: CASSLAGAGANVLTF. The CDR3 nucleotides read TGTGCCAGCAGCTTAGCAGGGGCTGGGGCCAACGTCCTGACTTTC.

This clonotype has just a few counts. The CDR3: CSAGAWGNEQFF. The CDR3 bases are TGCAGTGCGGGGGCCTGGGGAAATGAGCAGTTCTTC. This chain connects TRBV20-1 to TRBJ2-1, with D perhaps TRBD1 (6 bases). CDR1 DFQATT and CDR2 SNEGSKA come from the germline V gene (reference sequence). Trimming removed 6 bases from V and 7 bases from J, with 13 bases in between. The CDR3 totals 12 residues.

This clonotype was seen ten or more times. J is TRBJ1-2 and V is TRBV27; D gene unclear. The CDR3 has 14 residues. The V gene lost 3 bases and the J gene lost 7 bases, with 15 bases spanning the gap. Germline V gene data show CDR1 as MNHEY and CDR2 as SMNVEV (reference sequence). DNA for the CDR3: TGTGCCAGCAGTTTTACGGCAGGAGGTGGTGGCTACACCTTC. Translating gives CASSFTAGGGGYTF.